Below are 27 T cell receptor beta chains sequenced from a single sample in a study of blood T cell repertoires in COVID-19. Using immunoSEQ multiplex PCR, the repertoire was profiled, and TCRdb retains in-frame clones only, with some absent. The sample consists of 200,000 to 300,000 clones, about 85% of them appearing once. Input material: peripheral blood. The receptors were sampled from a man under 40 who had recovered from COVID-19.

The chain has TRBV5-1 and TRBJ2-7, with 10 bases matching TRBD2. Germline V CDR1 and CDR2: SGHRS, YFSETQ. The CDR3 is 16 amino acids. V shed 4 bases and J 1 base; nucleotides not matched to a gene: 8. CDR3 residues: CASSQATSGVSYEQYF. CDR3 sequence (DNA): TGCGCCAGCAGCCAAGCCACTAGCGGGGTTTCCTACGAGCAGTACTTC.

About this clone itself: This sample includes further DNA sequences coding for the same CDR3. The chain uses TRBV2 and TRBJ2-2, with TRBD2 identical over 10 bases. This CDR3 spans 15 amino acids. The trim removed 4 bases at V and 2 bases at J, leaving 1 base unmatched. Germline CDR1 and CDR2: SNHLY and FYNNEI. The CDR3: CASSGTSGNTGELFF. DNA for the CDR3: TGTGCCAGCAGTGGGACTAGCGGAAACACCGGGGAGCTGTTTTTT. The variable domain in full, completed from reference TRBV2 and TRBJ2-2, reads EPEVTQTPSHQVTQMGQEVILRCVPISNHLYFYWYRQILGQKVEFLVSFYNNEISEKSEIFDDQFSVERPDGSNFTLKIRSTKLEDSAMYFCASSGTSGNTGELFFGEGSRLTVL.

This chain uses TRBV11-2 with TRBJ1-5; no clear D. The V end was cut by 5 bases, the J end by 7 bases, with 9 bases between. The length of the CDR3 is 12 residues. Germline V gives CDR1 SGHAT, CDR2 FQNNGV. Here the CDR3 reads CASSLAGQPQHF. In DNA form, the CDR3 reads TGTGCCAGCAGCCTCGCAGGCCAGCCCCAGCATTTT.

DNA for the CDR3: TGCGCCAGCAGCCCGGGGACTAGCGGATACAATGAGCAGTTCTTC. This translates into CASSPGTSGYNEQFF. The rearrangement uses TRBV5-1 and TRBJ2-1; the match to TRBD2 covers 11 bases. With V trimmed by 4 bases and J by 4 bases, 4 bases remained unmatched. Germline CDR1 SGHRS, CDR2 YFSETQ. This CDR3 contains 15 residues.

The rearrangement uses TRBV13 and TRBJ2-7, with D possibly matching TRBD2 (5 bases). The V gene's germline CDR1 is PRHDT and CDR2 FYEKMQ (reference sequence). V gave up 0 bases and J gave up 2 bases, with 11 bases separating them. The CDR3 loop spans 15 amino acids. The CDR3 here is CASSLGNQRAYEQYV. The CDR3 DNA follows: TGTGCCAGCAGCTTAGGAAACCAGAGGGCCTACGAGCAGTACGTC.

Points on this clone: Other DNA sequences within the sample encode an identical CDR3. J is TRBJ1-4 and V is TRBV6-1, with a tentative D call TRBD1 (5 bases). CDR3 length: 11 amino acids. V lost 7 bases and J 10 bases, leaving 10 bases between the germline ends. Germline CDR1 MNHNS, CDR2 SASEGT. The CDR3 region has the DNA TGTGCCAGCATTGGGGGGGGAAAACTGTTTTTT. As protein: CASIGGGKLFF.

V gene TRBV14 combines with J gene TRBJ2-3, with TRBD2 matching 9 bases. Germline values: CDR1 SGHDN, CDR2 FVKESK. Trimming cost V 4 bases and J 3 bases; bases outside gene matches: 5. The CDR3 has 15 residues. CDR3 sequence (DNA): TGTGCCAGCAGCCTGACTAGCGGTCAAACAGATACGCAGTATTTT. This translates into CASSLTSGQTDTQYF.

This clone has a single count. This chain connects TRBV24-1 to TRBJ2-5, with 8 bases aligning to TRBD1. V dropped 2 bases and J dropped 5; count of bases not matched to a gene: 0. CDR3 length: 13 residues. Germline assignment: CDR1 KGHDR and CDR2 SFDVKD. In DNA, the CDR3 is TGTGCCACCAGTGATTGGACAGGGGAGACCCAGTACTTC. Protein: CATSDWTGETQYF.

The DNA of the CDR3 is TGTGCCAGCAGCCCTAGCGTCTTATACAATGAGCAGTTCTTC. Its protein is CASSPSVLYNEQFF. The chain combines TRBV11-2 with TRBJ2-1; D perhaps matches TRBD2 (6 bases). Deletions cut 5 bases from V and 4 bases from J, with 12 bases between. CDR3 length: 14 residues. The V gene's germline CDR1 is SGHAT and CDR2 FQNNGV.

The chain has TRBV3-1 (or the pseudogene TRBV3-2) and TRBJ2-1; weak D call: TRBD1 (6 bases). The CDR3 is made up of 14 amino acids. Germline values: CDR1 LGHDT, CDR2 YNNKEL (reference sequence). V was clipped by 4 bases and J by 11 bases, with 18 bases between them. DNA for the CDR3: TGTGCCAGCAGCCGAGAAAGGTGGGGGACACAGCAGTTCTTC. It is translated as CASSRERWGTQQFF.

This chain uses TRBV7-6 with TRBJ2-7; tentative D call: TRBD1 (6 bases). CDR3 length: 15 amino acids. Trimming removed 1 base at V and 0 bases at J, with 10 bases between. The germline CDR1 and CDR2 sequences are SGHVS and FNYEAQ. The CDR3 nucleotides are TGTGCCAGCAGCTTAGTGGACAGCAGCTCCTACGAGCAGTACGTC. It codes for CASSLVDSSSYEQYV.

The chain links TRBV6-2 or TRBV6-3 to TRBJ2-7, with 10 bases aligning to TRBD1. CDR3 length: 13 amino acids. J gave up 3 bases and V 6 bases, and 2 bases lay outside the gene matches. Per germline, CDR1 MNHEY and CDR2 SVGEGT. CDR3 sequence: CASSRDRGYEQYF. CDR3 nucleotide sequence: TGTGCCAGCAGCCGGGACAGGGGCTACGAGCAGTACTTC.

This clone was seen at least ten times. The CDR3 spells CASSRLGYEQFF. In DNA form, the CDR3 reads TGTGCCAGCAGTAGACTAGGTTATGAGCAGTTCTTC. The V gene is TRBV2, the J gene TRBJ2-1; tentatively, D is TRBD2 (6 bases). Germline lookup yields CDR1 SNHLY and CDR2 FYNNEI. The V end lost 5 bases, the J end lost 8 bases, and 10 bases lay between the germline ends. The CDR3 is made up of 12 amino acids.

The CDR3 nucleotides read TGTGCCAGCAGTGAAAAGGACAGGGCCTCTTCACCCCTCCACTTT. Translated: CASSEKDRASSPLHF. The chain combines TRBV6-1 with TRBJ1-6; 8 nucleotides match TRBD1. The CDR3 extends over 15 amino acids. From germline, CDR1 is MNHNS and CDR2 SASEGT. J lost 9 bases, V lost 2 bases, and 6 bases had no gene match.

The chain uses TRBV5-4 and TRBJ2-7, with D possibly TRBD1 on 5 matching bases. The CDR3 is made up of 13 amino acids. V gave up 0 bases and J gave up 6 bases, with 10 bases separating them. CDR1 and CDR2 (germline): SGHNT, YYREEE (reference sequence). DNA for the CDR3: TGTGCCAGCAGCTTGGCGCAGGGTCTCGAGCAGTACGTC. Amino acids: CASSLAQGLEQYV.

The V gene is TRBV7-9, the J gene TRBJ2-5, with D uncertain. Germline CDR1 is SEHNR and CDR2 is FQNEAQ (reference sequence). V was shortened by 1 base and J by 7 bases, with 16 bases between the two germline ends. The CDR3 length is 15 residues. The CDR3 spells CASSLDDLRIGTQYF. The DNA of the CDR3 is TGTGCCAGCAGCTTAGATGACTTAAGGATAGGGACCCAGTACTTC. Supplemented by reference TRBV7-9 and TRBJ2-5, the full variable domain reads DTGVSQNPRHKITKRGQNVTFRCDPISEHNRLYWYRQTLGQGPEFLTYFQNEAQLEKSRLLSDRFSAERPKGSFSTLEIQRTEQGDSAMYLCASSLDDLRIGTQYFGPGTRLLVL.

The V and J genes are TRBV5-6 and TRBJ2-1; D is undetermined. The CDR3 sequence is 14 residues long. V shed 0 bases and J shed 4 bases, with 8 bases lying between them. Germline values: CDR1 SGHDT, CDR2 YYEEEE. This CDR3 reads CASSLDFPYNEQFF. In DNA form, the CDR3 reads TGTGCCAGCAGCTTGGACTTCCCTTACAATGAGCAGTTCTTC.

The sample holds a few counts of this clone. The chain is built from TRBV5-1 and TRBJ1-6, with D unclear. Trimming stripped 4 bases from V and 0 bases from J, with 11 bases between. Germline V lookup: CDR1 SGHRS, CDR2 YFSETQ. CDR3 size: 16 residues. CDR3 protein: CASSKELSSYNSPLHF. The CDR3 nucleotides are TGCGCCAGCAGCAAGGAGCTCAGCTCCTATAATTCACCCCTCCACTTT. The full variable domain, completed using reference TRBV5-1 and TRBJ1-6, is KAGVTQTPRYLIKTRGQQVTLSCSPISGHRSVSWYQQTPGQGLQFLFEYFSETQRNKGNFPGRFSGRQFSNSRSEMNVSTLELGDSALYLCASSKELSSYNSPLHFGNGTRLTVT.

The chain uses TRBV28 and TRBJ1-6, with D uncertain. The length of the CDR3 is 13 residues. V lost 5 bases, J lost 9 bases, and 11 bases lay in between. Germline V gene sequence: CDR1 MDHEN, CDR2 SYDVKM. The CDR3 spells CASSLQMVSPLHF. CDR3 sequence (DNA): TGTGCCAGCAGTCTGCAGATGGTTTCACCCCTCCACTTT.

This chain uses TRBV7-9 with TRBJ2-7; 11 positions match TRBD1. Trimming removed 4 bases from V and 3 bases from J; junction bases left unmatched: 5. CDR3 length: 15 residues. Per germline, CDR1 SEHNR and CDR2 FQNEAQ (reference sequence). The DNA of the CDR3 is TGTGCCAGCAGCTCCGGGACAGGGGGTTTCTACGAGCAGTACTTC. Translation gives CASSSGTGGFYEQYF.

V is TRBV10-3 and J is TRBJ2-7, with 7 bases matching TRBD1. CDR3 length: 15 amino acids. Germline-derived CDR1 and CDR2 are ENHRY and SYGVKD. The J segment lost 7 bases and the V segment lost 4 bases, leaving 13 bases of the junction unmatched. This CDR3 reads CAISATGTDSTEQYV. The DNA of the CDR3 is TGTGCCATCAGTGCCACCGGGACAGATTCTACGGAGCAGTACGTC.

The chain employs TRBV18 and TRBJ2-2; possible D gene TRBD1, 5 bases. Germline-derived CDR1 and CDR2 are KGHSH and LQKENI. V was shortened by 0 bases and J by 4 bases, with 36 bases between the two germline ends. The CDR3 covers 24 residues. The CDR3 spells CASSPPNRPHVLAQERVRTGELFF. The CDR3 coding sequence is TGTGCCAGCTCACCACCGAATAGACCCCACGTTTTAGCACAGGAACGGGTGCGCACCGGGGAGCTGTTTTTT. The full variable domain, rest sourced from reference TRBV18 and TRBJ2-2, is NAGVMQNPRHLVRRRGQEARLRCSPMKGHSHVYWYRQLPEEGLKFMVYLQKENIIDESGMPKERFSAEFPKEGPSILRIQQVVRGDSAAYFCASSPPNRPHVLAQERVRTGELFFGEGSRLTVL.

As DNA, the CDR3 is TGTGCCACCACGGTCGCAGGGATGAACACTGAAGCTTTCTTT. Translating it yields CATTVAGMNTEAFF. This chain connects TRBV6-6 to TRBJ1-1; TRBD1 might be the D (5 bases). Trimming stripped 10 bases from V and 0 bases from J, with 15 bases between. Germline CDR1 and CDR2: MNHNY and SVGAGI (reference sequence). There are 14 residues in the CDR3.

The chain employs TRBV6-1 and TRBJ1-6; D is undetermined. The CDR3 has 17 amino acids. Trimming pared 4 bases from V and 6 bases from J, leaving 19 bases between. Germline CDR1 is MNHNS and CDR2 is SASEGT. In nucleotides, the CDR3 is TGTGCCAGCAGTGGTTGGAGACCTCCGCCCCCTAATTCACCCCTCCACTTT. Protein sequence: CASSGWRPPPPNSPLHF.

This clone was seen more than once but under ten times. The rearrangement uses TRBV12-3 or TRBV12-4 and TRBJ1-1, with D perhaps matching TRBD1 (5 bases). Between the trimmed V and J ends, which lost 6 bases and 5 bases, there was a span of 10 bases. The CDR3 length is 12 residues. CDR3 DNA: TGTGCCAGCAGAAAAGGGGTTACTGAAGCTTTCTTT. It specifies CASRKGVTEAFF.

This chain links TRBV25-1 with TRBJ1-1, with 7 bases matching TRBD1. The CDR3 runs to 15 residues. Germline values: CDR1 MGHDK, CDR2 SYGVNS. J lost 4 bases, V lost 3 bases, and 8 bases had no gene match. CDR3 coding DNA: TGTGCCAGCAGTGATTCCAACAGGGGACCCACTGAAGCTTTCTTT. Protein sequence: CASSDSNRGPTEAFF.

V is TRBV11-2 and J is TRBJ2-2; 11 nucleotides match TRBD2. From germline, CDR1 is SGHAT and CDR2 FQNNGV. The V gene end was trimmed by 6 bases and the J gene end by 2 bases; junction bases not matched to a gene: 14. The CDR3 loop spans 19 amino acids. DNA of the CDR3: TGTGCCAGCAGAGGGCTAGCGGGGGGTGCCCTTAAAAACACCGGGGAGCTGTTTTTT. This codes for CASRGLAGGALKNTGELFF.